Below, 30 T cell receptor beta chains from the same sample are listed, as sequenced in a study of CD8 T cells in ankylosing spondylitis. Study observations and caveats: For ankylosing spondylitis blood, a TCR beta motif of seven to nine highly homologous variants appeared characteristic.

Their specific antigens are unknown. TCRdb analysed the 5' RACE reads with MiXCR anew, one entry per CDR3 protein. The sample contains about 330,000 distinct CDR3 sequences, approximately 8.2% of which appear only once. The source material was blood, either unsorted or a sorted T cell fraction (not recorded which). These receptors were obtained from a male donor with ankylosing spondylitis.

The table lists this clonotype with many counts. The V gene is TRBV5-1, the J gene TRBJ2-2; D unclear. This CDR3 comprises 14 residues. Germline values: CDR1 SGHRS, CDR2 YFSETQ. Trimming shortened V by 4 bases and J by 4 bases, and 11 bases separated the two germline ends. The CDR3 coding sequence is TGCGCCAGCAGCAATCCTACAAGCACCGGGGAGCTGTTTTTT. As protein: CASSNPTSTGELFF.

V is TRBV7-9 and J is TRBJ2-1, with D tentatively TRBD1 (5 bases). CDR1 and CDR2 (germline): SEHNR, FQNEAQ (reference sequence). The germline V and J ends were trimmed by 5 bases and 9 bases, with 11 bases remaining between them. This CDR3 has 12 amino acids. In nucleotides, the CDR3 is TGTGCCAGCAGCATGACAGAGTTTGAGCAGTTCTTC. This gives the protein CASSMTEFEQFF.

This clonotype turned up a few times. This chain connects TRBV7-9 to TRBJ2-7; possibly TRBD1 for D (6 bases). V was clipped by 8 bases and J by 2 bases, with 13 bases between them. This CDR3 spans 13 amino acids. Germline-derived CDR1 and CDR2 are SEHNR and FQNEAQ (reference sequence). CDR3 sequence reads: CASGSGTTYEQYF. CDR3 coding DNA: TGTGCCAGCGGGTCTGGGACAACCTACGAGCAGTACTTC.

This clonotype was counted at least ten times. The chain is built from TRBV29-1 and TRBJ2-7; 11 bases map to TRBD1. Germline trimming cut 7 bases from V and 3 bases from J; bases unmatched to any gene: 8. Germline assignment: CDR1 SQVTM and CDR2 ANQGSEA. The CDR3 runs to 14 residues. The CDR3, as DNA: TGCAGCGGTAAATCCGGGACAGGGGGCTACGAGCAGTACTTC. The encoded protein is CSGKSGTGGYEQYF.

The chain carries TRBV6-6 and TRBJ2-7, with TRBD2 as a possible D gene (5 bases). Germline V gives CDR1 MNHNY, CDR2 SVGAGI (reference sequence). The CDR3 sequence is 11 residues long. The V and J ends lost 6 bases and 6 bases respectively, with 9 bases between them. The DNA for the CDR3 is TGTGCCAGCAGGTTAGCGCGCGAGCAGTACTTC. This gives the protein CASRLAREQYF.

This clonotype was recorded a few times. The CDR3 region is CATSEPGSSDTQYF. The CDR3 DNA sequence: TGTGCCACCAGTGAACCAGGGTCTTCAGATACGCAGTATTTT. The chain combines TRBV24-1 with TRBJ2-3; TRBD1 is a possible D gene (5 bases). CDR1 is KGHDR, CDR2 SFDVKD, per germline. With 4 bases removed from V and 4 bases from J, the gap between germline ends came to 11 bases. The CDR3 totals 14 residues.

The CDR3, as DNA: TGCAGCGTTCTACAGGGGGCGGTTGATCAGCCCCAGCATTTT. Translation: CSVLQGAVDQPQHF. The chain employs TRBV29-1 and TRBJ1-5; 9 bases line up with TRBD1. This CDR3 is 14 amino acids long. In germline, CDR1 is SQVTM, CDR2 ANQGSEA. With 5 bases clipped from V and 5 bases from J, the junction kept 7 bases outside the gene matches.

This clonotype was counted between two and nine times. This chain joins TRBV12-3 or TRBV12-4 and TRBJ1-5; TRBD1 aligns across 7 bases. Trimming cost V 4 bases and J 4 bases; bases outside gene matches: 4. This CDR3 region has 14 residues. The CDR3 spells CASSSRGFNQPQHF. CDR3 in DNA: TGTGCCAGCAGTTCCAGGGGGTTTAATCAGCCCCAGCATTTT.

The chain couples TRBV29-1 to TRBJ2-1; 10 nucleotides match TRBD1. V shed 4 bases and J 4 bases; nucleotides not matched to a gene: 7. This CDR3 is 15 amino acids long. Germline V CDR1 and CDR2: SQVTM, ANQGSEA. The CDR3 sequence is CSVGGPDRGYNEQFF. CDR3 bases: TGCAGCGTTGGTGGCCCGGACAGGGGGTACAATGAGCAGTTCTTC.

The CDR3 reads CASSLVGRRETQYF. Written as DNA, the CDR3 is TGTGCCAGCAGCTTAGTAGGGCGGAGGGAGACCCAGTACTTC. The gene calls are TRBV7-2 and TRBJ2-5; a possible D gene is TRBD2 (5 bases). Trimming took 1 base from V and 5 from J, leaving 11 bases between them. Germline CDR1 reads SGHTA; CDR2 reads FQGNSA. The CDR3 loop spans 14 amino acids.

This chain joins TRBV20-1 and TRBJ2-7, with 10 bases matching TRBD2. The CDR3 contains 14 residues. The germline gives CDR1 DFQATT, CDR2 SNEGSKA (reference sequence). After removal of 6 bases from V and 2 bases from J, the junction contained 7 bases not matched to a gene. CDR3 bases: TGCAGTGCCCTTTCCGGGACTAGCGCCTACGAGCAGTACTTC. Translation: CSALSGTSAYEQYF.

The CDR3, as DNA: TGCGCCAGCAGCTTGACTCAGGGTACCTACGAGCAGTACTTC. Protein: CASSLTQGTYEQYF. This sequence joins TRBV5-1 and TRBJ2-7; TRBD1 is a possible D gene (5 bases). Trimming took off 1 base at V and 2 bases at J, with 10 bases between the two ends. Germline CDR1 SGHRS, CDR2 YFSETQ. The CDR3 spans 14 residues.

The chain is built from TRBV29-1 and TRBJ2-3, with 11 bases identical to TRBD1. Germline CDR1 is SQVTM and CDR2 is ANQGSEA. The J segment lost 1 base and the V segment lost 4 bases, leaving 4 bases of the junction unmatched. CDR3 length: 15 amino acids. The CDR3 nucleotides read TGCAGCGTTGCGGACAGGGGGCCGGGCACAGATACGCAGTATTTT. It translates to CSVADRGPGTDTQYF.

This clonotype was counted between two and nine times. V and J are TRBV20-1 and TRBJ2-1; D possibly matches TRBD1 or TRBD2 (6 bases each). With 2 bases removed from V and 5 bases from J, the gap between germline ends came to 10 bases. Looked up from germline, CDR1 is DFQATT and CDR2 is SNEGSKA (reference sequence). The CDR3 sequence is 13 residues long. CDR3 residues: CSARRGGHNEQFF. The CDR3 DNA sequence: TGCAGTGCTAGAAGAGGGGGGCACAATGAGCAGTTCTTC.

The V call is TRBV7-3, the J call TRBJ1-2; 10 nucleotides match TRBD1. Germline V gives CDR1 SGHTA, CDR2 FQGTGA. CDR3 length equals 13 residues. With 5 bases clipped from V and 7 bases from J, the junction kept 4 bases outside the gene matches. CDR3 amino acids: CASSETGGTGYTF. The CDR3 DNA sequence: TGTGCCAGCAGCGAGACAGGGGGCACTGGCTACACCTTC.

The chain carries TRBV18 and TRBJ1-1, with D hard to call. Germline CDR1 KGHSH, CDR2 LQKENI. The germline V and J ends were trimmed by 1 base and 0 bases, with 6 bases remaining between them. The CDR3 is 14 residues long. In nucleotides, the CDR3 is TGTGCCAGCTCACCACAGGGCGTGAACACTGAAGCTTTCTTT. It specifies CASSPQGVNTEAFF.

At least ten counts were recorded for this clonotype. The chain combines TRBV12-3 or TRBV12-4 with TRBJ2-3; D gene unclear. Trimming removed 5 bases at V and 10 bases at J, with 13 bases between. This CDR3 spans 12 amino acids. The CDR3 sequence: CASSPAEVAQYF. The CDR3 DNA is TGTGCCAGCAGTCCGGCTGAAGTTGCGCAGTATTTT.

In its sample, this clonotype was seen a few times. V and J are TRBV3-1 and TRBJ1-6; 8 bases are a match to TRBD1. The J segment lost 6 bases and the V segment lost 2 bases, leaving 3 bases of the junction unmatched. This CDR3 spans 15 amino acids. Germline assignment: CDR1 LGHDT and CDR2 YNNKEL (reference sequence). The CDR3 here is CASSQRTGTNSPLHF. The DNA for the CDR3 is TGTGCCAGCAGCCAACGGACAGGGACTAATTCACCCCTCCACTTT. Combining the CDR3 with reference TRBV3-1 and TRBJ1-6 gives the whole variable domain DTAVSQTPKYLVTQMGNDKSIKCEQNLGHDTMYWYKQDSKKFLKIMFSYNNKELIINETVPNRFSPKSPDKAHLNLHINSLELGDSAVYFCASSQRTGTNSPLHFGNGTRLTVT.

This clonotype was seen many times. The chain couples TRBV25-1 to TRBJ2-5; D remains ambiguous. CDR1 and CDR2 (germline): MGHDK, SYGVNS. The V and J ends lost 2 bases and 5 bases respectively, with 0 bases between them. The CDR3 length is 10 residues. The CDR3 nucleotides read TGTGCCAGCAGTGAAGAGACCCAGTACTTC. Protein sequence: CASSEETQYF.

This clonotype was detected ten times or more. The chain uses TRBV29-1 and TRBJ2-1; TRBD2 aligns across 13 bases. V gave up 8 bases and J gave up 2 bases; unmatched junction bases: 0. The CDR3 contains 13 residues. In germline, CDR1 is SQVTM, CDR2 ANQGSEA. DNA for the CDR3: TGCAGCACTAGCGGGAGGGCCTACAATGAGCAGTTCTTC. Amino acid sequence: CSTSGRAYNEQFF.

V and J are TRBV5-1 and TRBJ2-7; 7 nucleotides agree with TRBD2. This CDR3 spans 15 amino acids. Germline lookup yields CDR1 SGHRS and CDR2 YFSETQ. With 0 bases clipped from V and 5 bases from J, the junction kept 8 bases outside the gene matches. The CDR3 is CASSLVGAGRDEQYF. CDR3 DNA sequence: TGCGCCAGCAGCTTGGTTGGGGCAGGGAGGGACGAGCAGTACTTC.

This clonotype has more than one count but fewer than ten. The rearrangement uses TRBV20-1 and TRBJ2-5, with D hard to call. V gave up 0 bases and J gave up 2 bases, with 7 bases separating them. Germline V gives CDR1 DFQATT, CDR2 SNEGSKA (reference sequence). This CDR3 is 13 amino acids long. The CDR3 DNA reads TGCAGTGCTAGAGATTTGCGGCAAGAGACCCAGTACTTC. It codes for CSARDLRQETQYF.

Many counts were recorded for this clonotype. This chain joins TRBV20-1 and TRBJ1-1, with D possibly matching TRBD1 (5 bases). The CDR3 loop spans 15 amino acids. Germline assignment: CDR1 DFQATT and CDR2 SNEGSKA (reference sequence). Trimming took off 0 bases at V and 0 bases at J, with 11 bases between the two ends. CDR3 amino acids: CSAREARGVNTEAFF. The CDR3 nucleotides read TGCAGTGCTAGAGAGGCCCGGGGGGTGAACACTGAAGCTTTCTTT.

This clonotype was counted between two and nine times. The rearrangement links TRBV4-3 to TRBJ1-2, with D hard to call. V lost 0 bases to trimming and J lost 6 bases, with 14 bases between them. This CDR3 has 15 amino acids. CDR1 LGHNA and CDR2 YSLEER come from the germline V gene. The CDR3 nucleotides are TGCGCCAGCAGCCAAGAACTGGGCCAATTCCATGGCTACACCTTC. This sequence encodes CASSQELGQFHGYTF.

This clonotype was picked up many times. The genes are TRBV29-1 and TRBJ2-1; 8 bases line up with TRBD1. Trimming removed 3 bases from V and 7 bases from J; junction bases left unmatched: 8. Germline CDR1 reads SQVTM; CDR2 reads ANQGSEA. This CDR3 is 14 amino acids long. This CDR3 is CSVELDRVENEQFF. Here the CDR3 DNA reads TGCAGCGTTGAGTTGGACAGGGTTGAGAATGAGCAGTTCTTC.

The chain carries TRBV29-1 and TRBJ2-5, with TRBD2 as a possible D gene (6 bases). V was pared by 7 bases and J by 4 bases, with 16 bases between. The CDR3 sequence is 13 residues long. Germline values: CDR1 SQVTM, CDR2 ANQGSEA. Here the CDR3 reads CSAGGLGGETQYF. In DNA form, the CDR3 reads TGCAGCGCTGGGGGACTCGGAGGAGAGACCCAGTACTTC.

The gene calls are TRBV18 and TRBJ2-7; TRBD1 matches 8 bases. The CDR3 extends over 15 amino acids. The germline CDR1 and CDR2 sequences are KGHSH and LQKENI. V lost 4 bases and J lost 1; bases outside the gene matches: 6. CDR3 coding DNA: TGTGCCAGCTCACTGTACAGGACAGGGTCCTACGAGCAGTACTTC. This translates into CASSLYRTGSYEQYF.

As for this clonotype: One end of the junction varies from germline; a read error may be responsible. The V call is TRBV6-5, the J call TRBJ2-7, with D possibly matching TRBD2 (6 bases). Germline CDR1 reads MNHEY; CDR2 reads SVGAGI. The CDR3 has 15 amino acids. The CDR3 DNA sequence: TGTGCCAGCAGCTACTCTAACGGAGAGGACTACGAACAGTACTTC. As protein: CASSYSNGEDYEQYF.

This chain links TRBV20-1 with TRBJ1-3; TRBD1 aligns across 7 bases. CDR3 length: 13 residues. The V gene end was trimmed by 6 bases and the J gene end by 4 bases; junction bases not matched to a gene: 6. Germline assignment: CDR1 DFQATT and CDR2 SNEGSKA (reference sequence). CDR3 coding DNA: TGCAGTGCCGTGGACAGGAGGGGAAACACCATATATTTT. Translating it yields CSAVDRRGNTIYF.

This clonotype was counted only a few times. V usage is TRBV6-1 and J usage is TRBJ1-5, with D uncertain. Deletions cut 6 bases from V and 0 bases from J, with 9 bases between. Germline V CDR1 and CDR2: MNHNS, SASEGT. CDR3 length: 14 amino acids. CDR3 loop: CASRERGSNQPQHF. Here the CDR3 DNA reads TGTGCCAGCAGGGAGCGGGGTAGCAATCAGCCCCAGCATTTT.